One T cell receptor beta chain is described in this entry. This clonotype came up many times. The clone's antigen remains unknown. Nothing much larger sits one base from this clone, and base qualities are not available. The entry originates in a study of T cell repertoires in cytomegalovirus infection (dated by TCRdb to between 2018 and 2021). With regard to the full study: Peptide stimulations targeted recently identified HLA-C-restricted CMV epitopes, whose presentation resists viral immunomodulation, together with well-studied HLA-B-restricted epitopes. The HLA type of each donor mattered for the analysis, because public TCR beta signatures pointed to carriage of CMV infection along with the matching HLA type.

What the treatment or condition label conveys for this sample: in vitro stimulation with specific CMV peptide epitopes to enrich CMV-specific T cells. The CDR3 holds 17 amino acids from the cysteine to the phenylalanine. The kept DNA is CDR3 alone, 51 bases in frame from the first base. Relative to germline, V is 2 bases shorter and J is 0 bases shorter, with 16 bases between their ends. CDR1 and CDR2 were assigned from the germline V gene as SGHTA and FQGNSA. General study outcomes and caveats: Carriers of CMV infection plus the relevant HLA type were discriminated by the cumulative frequency of public TCR beta family members in the study cohort and in an independent roughly 350-donor cohort. The ex vivo response was dominated by HLA-C-restricted CMV-specific TCR beta clonotypes, and the single most frequent clonotype in two of eight donors was supplied by these HLA-C-restricted clonotypes.

Sequencing was performed on an Illumina HiSeq 1500. TCRdb's own reprocessing of the public reads used fastp at Q25 and MiXCR and kept productive beta chains. Merged by CDR3 protein, the rows form single entries marked with the most common genes and DNA. The sample table records hundreds of thousands of distinct CDR3 sequences; around 32% of these occur just once. About 18% of the sample comes from the top ten. The rearrangement joined TRBV7-2 to TRBJ1-2; TRBD1 could be the D gene, as 5 bases match. The clonotype was recovered from a human donor in good health (CMV status not recorded). Some clones in this sample may be carry-over from other donors' samples. Sequenced material: cultured PBMCs, taken from culture after CMV antigen stimulation. The CDR3 loop reads CASSLTAGTVSNYGYTF. The nucleotides are TGTGCCAGCAGCTTAACCGCAGGGACCGTATCTAACTATGGCTACACCTTC.